Shown below are 16 T cell receptor beta chains from a single sample sequenced in a study of cytomegalovirus exposure and HLA in healthy donors. Data came from immunoSEQ multiplex PCR; TCRdb stores just in-frame clones and leaves some out. The table includes around 150,000 clones, approximately 82% detected once. Sequencing input: PBMCs. These receptors all come from a man aged 25 to 40 in good health and CMV-seropositive.

This chain uses TRBV29-1 with TRBJ2-4, with a possible D match to TRBD2 (6 bases). The germline V gene encodes CDR1 SQVTM and CDR2 ANQGSEA. Trimming removed 4 bases from V and 1 base from J, with 14 bases in between. This CDR3 has 15 residues. The CDR3, as DNA: TGCAGCGTTGGAGTAGGCCGGGGGGCCAAAAACATTCAGTACTTC. It specifies CSVGVGRGAKNIQYF.

J is TRBJ2-2 and V is TRBV6-5, with 9 bases that match TRBD1. The CDR3 covers 15 residues. V lost 6 bases, J lost 5 bases, and 7 bases stayed unmatched. Germline values: CDR1 MNHEY, CDR2 SVGAGI. This chain's CDR3 is CASSKQGARTGELFF. The CDR3 DNA reads TGTGCCAGCAGCAAACAGGGGGCGCGTACCGGGGAGCTGTTTTTT.

This clone was observed a single time. The chain combines TRBV5-1 with TRBJ2-2, with 10 bases lining up with TRBD1. CDR1 and CDR2 (germline): SGHRS, YFSETQ. V lost 3 bases to trimming and J lost 3 bases; unmatched junction nucleotides: 2. The CDR3 spans 15 residues. The CDR3 nucleotides are TGCGCCAGCAGCTCGGGACAGGGGTACACCGGGGAGCTGTTTTTT. Its translation: CASSSGQGYTGELFF. The full variable domain, its missing parts supplied by reference TRBV5-1 and TRBJ2-2, is KAGVTQTPRYLIKTRGQQVTLSCSPISGHRSVSWYQQTPGQGLQFLFEYFSETQRNKGNFPGRFSGRQFSNSRSEMNVSTLELGDSALYLCASSSGQGYTGELFFGEGSRLTVL.

This chain connects TRBV4-2 to TRBJ2-5; D possibly corresponds to TRBD1 (5 bases). CDR3 length equals 14 residues. V lost 0 bases and J 7 bases, leaving 12 bases between the germline ends. Germline V gene data show CDR1 as LGHNA and CDR2 as YNFKEQ. This CDR3 is CASSQDIGAGTQYF. The CDR3 region has the DNA TGTGCCAGCAGCCAAGATATAGGGGCCGGGACCCAGTACTTC.

V and J are TRBV15 and TRBJ2-1; D not resolved. The V gene lost 0 bases and the J gene lost 10 bases, with 10 bases spanning the gap. This CDR3 has 13 residues. Germline V gene sequence: CDR1 LNHNV, CDR2 YYDKDF (reference sequence). Here the CDR3 reads CATSREVKREQFF. In DNA, the CDR3 is TGTGCCACCAGCAGAGAGGTAAAGAGGGAGCAGTTCTTC.

This clone showed up just once. The rearrangement uses TRBV6-5 and TRBJ1-5, with D unclear. In germline, CDR1 is MNHEY, CDR2 SVGAGI. V was cut by 0 bases and J by 0 bases, with 6 bases left in between. The CDR3 covers 15 residues. CDR3 sequence: CASSYSRSSNQPQHF. CDR3 nucleotide sequence: TGTGCCAGCAGTTACTCCCGCAGTAGCAATCAGCCCCAGCATTTT.

This chain joins TRBV7-8 and TRBJ2-5; D uncertain. V dropped 0 bases and J dropped 0 bases, with 5 bases sitting between them. Germline V lookup: CDR1 SGHVS, CDR2 FQNEAQ. The CDR3 sequence is 14 residues long. This CDR3 reads CASSLAYNQETQYF. The CDR3 DNA follows: TGTGCCAGCAGCTTAGCGTACAACCAAGAGACCCAGTACTTC. The full variable domain, rest sourced from reference TRBV7-8 and TRBJ2-5, is GAGVSQSPRYKVAKRGQDVALRCDPISGHVSLFWYQQALGQGPEFLTYFQNEAQLDKSGLPSDRFFAERPEGSVSTLKIQRTQQEDSAVYLCASSLAYNQETQYFGPGTRLLVL.

The V gene is TRBV18, the J gene TRBJ2-7; D is perhaps TRBD2 (7 bases). Germline lookup yields CDR1 KGHSH and CDR2 LQKENI. V gave up 1 base and J gave up 3 bases, with 19 bases separating them. The CDR3 spans 17 residues. CDR3 region: CASSPRGGGLLFYEQYF. The CDR3 coding sequence is TGTGCCAGCTCACCACGGGGAGGGGGGCTCTTATTCTACGAGCAGTACTTC.

The chain is built from TRBV2 and TRBJ1-2, with TRBD1 matching 10 bases. From germline, CDR1 is SNHLY and CDR2 FYNNEI. Trimming removed 0 bases from V and 2 bases from J; junction bases left unmatched: 0. CDR3 size: 15 residues. CDR3 residues: CASSEAGQGNYGYTF. The CDR3 DNA follows: TGTGCCAGCAGTGAAGCGGGACAGGGGAACTATGGCTACACCTTC.

The rearrangement uses TRBV7-2 and TRBJ2-7; 7 bases align to TRBD2. V lost 1 base to trimming and J lost 2 bases; unmatched junction nucleotides: 8. The CDR3 length is 16 residues. Germline V CDR1 and CDR2: SGHTA, FQGNSA. The CDR3 loop reads CASSLERSGYAYEQYF. CDR3 bases: TGTGCCAGCAGCTTAGAGCGTAGCGGGTATGCCTACGAGCAGTACTTC.

The chain combines TRBV27 with TRBJ1-1, with 7 bases fitting TRBD1. The CDR3 sequence is 13 residues long. CDR1 is MNHEY, CDR2 SMNVEV, per germline (reference sequence). The ends lost 6 bases at V and 10 bases at J; junction bases unmatched: 11. CDR3 nucleotides: TGTGCCAGCAGACATACAGGGGAGGAGGGAGCTTTCTTT. Residues: CASRHTGEEGAFF.

The chain links TRBV11-2 to TRBJ1-1; tentatively, D is TRBD1 (6 bases). V lost 5 bases and J 0 bases, leaving 16 bases between the germline ends. Germline CDR1 and CDR2: SGHAT and FQNNGV. The CDR3 consists of 16 residues. CDR3 bases: TGTGCCAGCAGCACTCGAGGTGGGGGCGTGAACACTGAAGCTTTCTTT. Translating it yields CASSTRGGGVNTEAFF.

The chain combines TRBV27 with TRBJ1-2; 8 bases are a match to TRBD1. The trim removed 5 bases at V and 4 bases at J, leaving 9 bases unmatched. Germline V gives CDR1 MNHEY, CDR2 SMNVEV (reference sequence). There are 15 residues in the CDR3. CDR3 amino acids: CASSPAGQGGYGYTF. The DNA of the CDR3 is TGTGCCAGCAGTCCGGCAGGACAGGGTGGCTATGGCTACACCTTC.

This sequence joins TRBV7-9 and TRBJ1-2, with 10 bases lining up with TRBD1. The germline V gene has CDR1 SEHNR and CDR2 FQNEAQ (reference sequence). The V segment lost 5 bases and the J segment 7 bases; nucleotides outside the gene matches: 4. The CDR3 contains 13 residues. The CDR3 DNA reads TGTGCCAGCAGCCCGGGACAGGGGTTTGGCTACACCTTC. Protein: CASSPGQGFGYTF.

This clone was observed once. CDR3 DNA sequence: TGTGCCAGCAGTTTACCCGGACAGGGGATCTATGGCTACACCTTC. Amino acid sequence: CASSLPGQGIYGYTF. The rearrangement uses TRBV7-9 and TRBJ1-2, with TRBD1 matching over 9 bases. The CDR3 covers 15 residues. With 6 bases clipped from V and 4 bases from J, the junction kept 9 bases outside the gene matches. The germline CDR1 and CDR2 sequences are SEHNR and FQNEAQ (reference sequence).

V usage is TRBV27 and J usage is TRBJ2-1, with D maybe TRBD2 (5 bases). The CDR3 totals 13 residues. CDR1 MNHEY and CDR2 SMNVEV come from the germline V gene (reference sequence). The ends were cut back, 6 bases at V and 9 bases at J, with 15 bases in the middle. The CDR3 here is CASSQDVRGEQFF. CDR3 DNA: TGTGCCAGCAGCCAAGACGTCCGGGGTGAGCAGTTCTTC.